The TCR beta chain under discussion was sequenced for a study of blood T cell repertoires in COVID-19. Study-wide background: The analysed material was cDNA or gDNA that came from T cells, B-cell-depleted T cells, or PBMCs.

Authors' analysis steps: Counts of nucleated cells, estimated from reference gene primer amplification, were obtained. Some clones are missing from TCRdb's copy, which holds only in-frame ones; the method was immunoSEQ multiplex PCR. That table is the source of V, J and clone size, and D and trimming were worked out from the DNA. Here the sample spans 210,000 or so clones, around 89% being singletons. The V and J ends lost 3 bases and 3 bases respectively, with 5 bases between them. The CDR3 loop spans 13 amino acids. Germline CDR1 and CDR2: MNHEY and SMNVEV (reference sequence). It was during active infection that Seattle patients were enrolled and then longitudinally followed.

The origin of this receptor is a man aged 25 to 40 with COVID-19, enrolled during active disease. Sequenced: peripheral blood. The chain joins TRBV27 to TRBJ2-2, with D unclear. CDR3 sequence: CASSFIDTGELFF. DNA of the CDR3: TGTGCCAGCAGTTTTATAGACACCGGGGAGCTGTTTTTT.